The entry that follows covers one T cell receptor beta chain sequence. The sample comes from a study of blood T cell repertoires in COVID-19. Study summary: Collection of acute and convalescent COVID-19 samples took place in the United States, Italy and Spain.

Per the original data handling: Reference gene primers were amplified, and this amplification served to estimate nucleated cell counts. Sequencing used immunoSEQ multiplex PCR; TCRdb keeps in-frame clones, though not all of them. V and J calls and clone size are copied from that table; D and trimming were computed from the DNA. The table has some 270,000 clones, 85% to 90% seen once. This clonotype was obtained from a man aged 25 to 40 with acute or convalescent COVID-19. The sequenced material came from peripheral blood.

The CDR3 reads CASSQRDRSSPLHF. The CDR3, as DNA: TGTGCCAGCAGCCAAAGGGACAGATCCTCACCCCTCCACTTT. The chain employs TRBV3-1 (or the pseudogene TRBV3-2) and TRBJ1-6; 7 nucleotides match TRBD1. CDR3 length: 14 amino acids. CDR1 LGHDT and CDR2 YNNKEL come from the germline V gene (reference sequence). With 2 bases clipped from V and 10 bases from J, the junction kept 5 bases outside the gene matches.